The 22 T cell receptor beta chains below all came from one sample that was sequenced in a study of T cell responses to AZD1222 COVID-19 vaccine. Produced via immunoSEQ multiplex PCR; TCRdb's table is partial and in-frame only. The table records 75,000 to 90,000 clones, 70% to 90% of them present only once. Source: peripheral blood, taken 28 days after the second AZD1222 dose. The receptors come from an adult who received the AZD1222 COVID-19 vaccine.

The genes are TRBV28 and TRBJ2-3, with D perhaps TRBD2 (5 bases). The CDR3 has 15 amino acids. Germline CDR1 and CDR2: MDHEN and SYDVKM. V shed 1 base and J shed 2 bases, with 10 bases lying between them. The CDR3, as DNA: TGTGCCAGCAGTTTATTGACCGGGGTCACAGATACGCAGTATTTT. This gives the protein CASSLLTGVTDTQYF.

This clone was detected a few times. The rearrangement uses TRBV11-3 and TRBJ2-1; D tentatively fits TRBD1 or TRBD2 (6 bases each). CDR3 length: 15 residues. The germline V gene has CDR1 SGHNT and CDR2 YENEEA. The ends were cut back, 3 bases at V and 5 bases at J, with 14 bases in the middle. The CDR3 DNA sequence: TGTGCCAGCAGCTTCGGGGGCGCGTTCGACAATGAGCAGTTCTTC. Protein sequence: CASSFGGAFDNEQFF. Drawing the rest from reference TRBV11-3 and TRBJ2-1, the complete variable domain is EAGVVQSPRYKIIEKKQPVAFWCNPISGHNTLYWYLQNLGQGPELLIRYENEEAVDDSQLPKDRFSAERLKGVDSTLKIQPAELGDSAVYLCASSFGGAFDNEQFFGPGTRLTVL.

The chain combines TRBV10-2 with TRBJ1-6; tentative D call: TRBD1 (6 bases). Germline V gives CDR1 WSHSY, CDR2 SAAADI. CDR3 length: 15 residues. The V gene lost 3 bases and the J gene lost 5 bases, with 11 bases spanning the gap. The CDR3 DNA sequence: TGCGCCAGCAGTGATACAGGGCGGAATAATTCACCCCTCCACTTT. Residues: CASSDTGRNNSPLHF.

This chain connects TRBV5-4 to TRBJ2-1; the match to TRBD2 covers 9 bases. CDR1 and CDR2 (germline): SGHNT, YYREEE (reference sequence). The CDR3 has 15 residues. Germline trimming cut 1 base from V and 4 bases from J; bases unmatched to any gene: 3. CDR3 in amino acids: CASSLRLAAYNEQFF. CDR3 sequence (DNA): TGTGCCAGCAGCTTGCGACTAGCGGCTTACAATGAGCAGTTCTTC.

The V gene is TRBV2, the J gene TRBJ2-5; 7 bases fit TRBD1. From germline, CDR1 is SNHLY and CDR2 FYNNEI. The CDR3 runs 12 residues. The ends lost 7 bases at V and 5 bases at J; junction bases unmatched: 4. The CDR3 spells CASKTGLETQYF. The CDR3 DNA is TGTGCCAGCAAGACAGGGTTGGAGACCCAGTACTTC.

The CDR3 reads CASRQQTGGYGYTF. For the CDR3, the DNA is TGTGCCAGCAGACAACAGACAGGGGGATATGGCTACACCTTC. J is TRBJ1-2 and V is TRBV2, with 9 bases aligning to TRBD1. The CDR3 has 14 residues. Germline CDR1 reads SNHLY; CDR2 reads FYNNEI. V lost 6 bases and J lost 5; bases outside the gene matches: 7.

The rearrangement uses TRBV7-2 and TRBJ1-2; D gene uncertain. Trimming took 5 bases from V and 7 from J, leaving 17 bases between them. Germline loops: CDR1 SGHTA, CDR2 FQGNSA. The CDR3 is 14 residues long. Here the CDR3 reads CASSLPRAYSGYTF. The CDR3 DNA reads as TGTGCCAGCAGCCTTCCGAGGGCATACTCTGGCTACACCTTC.

The chain uses TRBV3-1 (or the pseudogene TRBV3-2) and TRBJ1-5, with D unclear. Germline-derived CDR1 and CDR2 are LGHDT and YNNKEL (reference sequence). CDR3 length equals 15 residues. V dropped 0 bases and J dropped 3 bases, with 9 bases sitting between them. CDR3 in amino acids: CASSQEDGYNQPQHF. The CDR3 DNA is TGTGCCAGCAGCCAAGAAGACGGATACAATCAGCCCCAGCATTTT.

On this clone: The junction departs from the called germline gene at one end, perhaps through a read error. The chain has TRBV7-7 and TRBJ1-5, with D possibly being TRBD1 (5 bases). The CDR3 sequence is 17 residues long. Germline V gene sequence: CDR1 SSHAT, CDR2 FNYEAQ (reference sequence). This chain's CDR3 is CASSSGLSQGGNQPQHF. CDR3 nucleotides: TGTGCTAGCAGCTCGGGGCTGAGCCAGGGAGGCAATCAGCCCCAGCATTTT.

The chain joins TRBV6-5 to TRBJ1-2; D is perhaps TRBD1 (6 bases). CDR3 length: 15 amino acids. V gave up 5 bases and J gave up 8 bases, with 21 bases separating them. CDR1 is MNHEY, CDR2 SVGAGI, per germline. The CDR3 region has the DNA TGTGCCAGCAGTAAACCCGGGACAACTCGTACGGGCTACACCTTC. As protein: CASSKPGTTRTGYTF.

V is TRBV12-5 and J is TRBJ1-1, with TRBD1 matching over 7 bases. V trimming: 6 bases; J trimming: 4 bases; junction bases outside the gene matches: 11. From germline, CDR1 is LGHNT and CDR2 FRNRAP. The CDR3 totals 15 residues. CDR3 residues: CASGRNRGGSTEAFF. The CDR3 DNA reads TGTGCTAGTGGGAGGAACAGGGGAGGGAGCACTGAAGCTTTCTTT.

This clone was found once. This chain joins TRBV6-4 and TRBJ2-7, with TRBD2 identical over 8 bases. The CDR3 length is 16 residues. Germline CDR1 reads MRHNA; CDR2 reads SNTAGT. The V and J ends lost 0 bases and 2 bases, in that order; junction bases with no gene match: 6. The CDR3 bases are TGTGCCAGCAGTGACTCGTGTAGGGGACTAGCCTACGAGCAGTACGTC. Its translation: CASSDSCRGLAYEQYV.

The chain joins TRBV15 to TRBJ2-2; 8 positions agree with TRBD2. CDR1 is LNHNV and CDR2 is YYDKDF in the germline V gene (reference sequence). The CDR3 has 16 amino acids. V was pared by 3 bases and J by 1 base, with 4 bases of the junction left unmatched. CDR3 sequence reads: CATSRASGRNTGELFF. The CDR3 DNA sequence: TGTGCCACCAGCAGGGCCAGCGGGAGGAACACCGGGGAGCTGTTTTTT.

The CDR3 region has the DNA TGTGCCAGCAGTTTGGGGGGGAGTGGTATGTACGAGCAGTACTTC. Amino acids: CASSLGGSGMYEQYF. V and J are TRBV28 and TRBJ2-7; the match to TRBD2 covers 7 bases. This CDR3 is 15 amino acids long. Germline V CDR1 and CDR2: MDHEN, SYDVKM. Trimming removed 3 bases from V and 4 bases from J; junction bases left unmatched: 9. The complete variable domain, with remaining parts taken from reference TRBV28 and TRBJ2-7, reads DVKVTQSSRYLVKRTGEKVFLECVQDMDHENMFWYRQDPGLGLRLIYFSYDVKMKEKGDIPEGYSVSREKKERFSLILESASTNQTSMYLCASSLGGSGMYEQYFGPGTRLTVT.

The DNA for the CDR3 is TGTGCCAGCAGCCAAGGAGACAGGGCGAACACTGAAGCTTTCTTT. It encodes CASSQGDRANTEAFF. The chain links TRBV14 to TRBJ1-1; 7 bases fit TRBD1. CDR1 is SGHDN, CDR2 FVKESK, per germline. The CDR3 is 15 residues long. The V and J ends lost 1 base and 1 base, in that order; junction bases with no gene match: 3.

This clone turned up a few times. The rearrangement uses TRBV24-1 and TRBJ2-3; D is unclear. V was trimmed by 10 bases and J by 2 bases, leaving 12 bases between them. Germline CDR1 and CDR2: KGHDR and SFDVKD. CDR3 length equals 13 residues. This CDR3 reads CATFDPATDTQYF. CDR3 in DNA: TGTGCCACATTTGACCCGGCCACAGATACGCAGTATTTT.

This clone was seen only once. The chain has TRBV20-1 and TRBJ2-1; no clear D gene. In germline, CDR1 is DFQATT, CDR2 SNEGSKA (reference sequence). This CDR3 spans 10 amino acids. V shed 6 bases and J shed 6 bases, with 6 bases lying between them. Written as DNA, the CDR3 is TGCAGTGCGGCCGGCAATGAGCAGTTCTTC. This translates into CSAAGNEQFF.

The chain links TRBV27 to TRBJ1-5, with D possibly matching TRBD1 (5 bases). The CDR3 is 15 amino acids. The V gene lost 2 bases and the J gene lost 0 bases, with 8 bases spanning the gap. In germline, CDR1 is MNHEY, CDR2 SMNVEV (reference sequence). In DNA form, the CDR3 reads TGTGCCAGCAGTTTAACAGGCTATAGCAATCAGCCCCAGCATTTT. Translation gives CASSLTGYSNQPQHF.

The chain uses TRBV11-3 and TRBJ2-1, with 9 nucleotides matching TRBD2. This CDR3 region has 15 residues. Germline CDR1 is SGHNT and CDR2 is YENEEA. V lost 6 bases to trimming and J lost 2 bases; unmatched junction nucleotides: 5. The CDR3 here is CASSIAGVTYNEQFF. The CDR3, as DNA: TGTGCCAGCAGTATAGCGGGAGTTACCTACAATGAGCAGTTCTTC.

The CDR3 DNA is TGTGCCAGCAGTTTCAGGGGGCAGGGGGCAAAAGTGAACGAGCAGTACTTC. Translation: CASSFRGQGAKVNEQYF. V and J are TRBV27 and TRBJ2-7; 8 bases are a match to TRBD1. This CDR3 has 17 amino acids. The germline CDR1 and CDR2 sequences are MNHEY and SMNVEV (reference sequence). The V and J ends lost 3 bases and 5 bases, in that order; junction bases with no gene match: 15.

The V call is TRBV10-3, the J call TRBJ2-7; 8 bases map to TRBD1. The CDR3 consists of 15 residues. Germline values: CDR1 ENHRY, CDR2 SYGVKD. Trimming removed 5 bases from V and 1 base from J; junction bases left unmatched: 7. The CDR3 here is CAISPGTGQSYEQYV. CDR3 sequence (DNA): TGTGCCATCAGTCCCGGGACAGGTCAGTCCTACGAGCAGTACGTC.

The chain employs TRBV6-5 and TRBJ2-7, with D possibly matching TRBD1 (6 bases). Looked up from germline, CDR1 is MNHEY and CDR2 is SVGAGI. The CDR3 has 15 residues. V lost 6 bases and J 0 bases, leaving 15 bases between the germline ends. The DNA for the CDR3 is TGTGCCAGCAGCCCCGCCGGGACAAACTCCTACGAGCAGTACGTC. This codes for CASSPAGTNSYEQYV.